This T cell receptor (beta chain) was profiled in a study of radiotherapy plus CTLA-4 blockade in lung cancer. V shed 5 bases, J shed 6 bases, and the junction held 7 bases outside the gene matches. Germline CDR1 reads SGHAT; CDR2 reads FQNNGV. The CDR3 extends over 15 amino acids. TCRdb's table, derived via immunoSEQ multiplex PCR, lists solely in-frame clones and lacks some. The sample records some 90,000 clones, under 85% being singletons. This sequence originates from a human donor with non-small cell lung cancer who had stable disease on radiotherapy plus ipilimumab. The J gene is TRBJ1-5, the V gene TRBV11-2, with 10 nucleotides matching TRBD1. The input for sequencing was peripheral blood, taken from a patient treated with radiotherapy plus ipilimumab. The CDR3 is CASSRDRGYGQPQHF. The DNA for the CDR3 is TGTGCCAGCAGCCGGGACAGGGGCTACGGTCAGCCCCAGCATTTT.